Following are 29 T cell receptor beta chains from one sample sequenced in a study of beta chain features in type 1 diabetes. The isolated RNA, all of it, was reverse transcribed, so expressed TCRB transcripts were what got sequenced. TCRdb's table, derived via immunoSEQ multiplex PCR, lists solely in-frame clones and lacks some. Seen here are some 140,000 clones, approximately 9.2% observed once, and the top ten hold roughly 0.74%. Input material: central memory CD4+ T cells from blood. These receptors originate from a man younger than 35 in good health.

The J gene is TRBJ2-6, the V gene TRBV6-1; perhaps TRBD1 as D (5 bases). Trimming took 4 bases from V and 1 from J, leaving 11 bases between them. CDR1 and CDR2 from the germline V gene are MNHNS and SASEGT. The CDR3 has 16 amino acids. CDR3 region: CASSAQQVSGANVLTF. CDR3 coding DNA: TGTGCCAGCAGTGCCCAACAGGTTTCTGGGGCCAACGTCCTGACTTTC.

This clone has only a few counts. The chain carries TRBV30 and TRBJ2-5; TRBD2 aligns across 15 bases. J lost 2 bases, V lost 2 bases, and 3 bases had no gene match. The CDR3 loop spans 16 amino acids. Germline CDR1 GTSNPN, CDR2 SVGIG (reference sequence). CDR3 residues: CAWSMGLAGGQETQYF. In nucleotides, the CDR3 is TGTGCCTGGAGTATGGGACTAGCGGGGGGTCAAGAGACCCAGTACTTC.

The V gene is TRBV29-1, the J gene TRBJ2-1; possibly TRBD1 for D (5 bases). V lost 7 bases and J lost 0, with 13 bases in between. CDR1 and CDR2 (germline): SQVTM, ANQGSEA. The CDR3 covers 14 residues. The CDR3 spells CSATGPSSYNEQFF. In DNA form, the CDR3 reads TGCAGCGCAACAGGTCCTAGCTCCTACAATGAGCAGTTCTTC.

The genes are TRBV6-1 and TRBJ2-1; TRBD1 matches 8 bases. After removal of 6 bases from V and 8 bases from J, the junction contained 12 bases not matched to a gene. The germline gives CDR1 MNHNS, CDR2 SASEGT. The CDR3 is 15 residues long. CDR3 nucleotides: TGTGCCAGCAGGGAGCAGGGGGCGCGGATTTATGAGCAGTTCTTC. This gives the protein CASREQGARIYEQFF.

This chain links TRBV4-3 with TRBJ1-5; 8 bases map to TRBD1. CDR1 and CDR2 (germline): LGHNA, YSLEER. The CDR3 runs to 15 residues. Unmatched junction bases numbered 6, after V lost 4 bases and J lost 4 bases. The CDR3 reads CASSRSGGPNQPQHF. CDR3 DNA: TGCGCCAGCAGCCGGTCAGGGGGCCCAAATCAGCCCCAGCATTTT.

This clone appeared many times. V usage is TRBV7-9 and J usage is TRBJ1-1, with TRBD1 matching over 7 bases. This CDR3 is built from 15 residues. Unmatched junction bases numbered 11, after V lost 5 bases and J lost 5 bases. Germline values: CDR1 SEHNR, CDR2 FQNEAQ (reference sequence). The CDR3 is CASSTHRGGETEAFF. CDR3 bases: TGTGCCAGCAGCACACACAGGGGAGGAGAAACTGAAGCTTTCTTT.

A few counts support this clone. The chain combines TRBV4-2 with TRBJ2-5; TRBD2 matches at 11 bases. Looked up from germline, CDR1 is LGHNA and CDR2 is YNFKEQ. V shed 1 base and J 2 bases; nucleotides not matched to a gene: 6. The CDR3 loop spans 17 amino acids. The CDR3 here is CASSQGLLAGVQETQYF. The CDR3, as DNA: TGTGCCAGCAGCCAAGGCCTACTAGCGGGGGTACAAGAGACCCAGTACTTC.

This chain connects TRBV28 to TRBJ2-1, with 10 bases identical to TRBD1. This CDR3 is built from 18 residues. Trimming cost V 4 bases and J 1 base; bases outside gene matches: 10. Germline CDR1 and CDR2: MDHEN and SYDVKM. DNA of the CDR3: TGTGCCAGCAGTTCAACAGCCCCGGGACAGGGGTCCTACAATGAGCAGTTCTTC. It codes for CASSSTAPGQGSYNEQFF.

The chain is built from TRBV19 and TRBJ2-5; weak D call: TRBD2 (6 bases). Trimming cost V 5 bases and J 0 bases, with 7 bases left between them. The CDR3 consists of 13 residues. CDR1 is LNHDA, CDR2 SQIVND, per germline (reference sequence). CDR3 in amino acids: CASSRLDQETQYF. As DNA, the CDR3 is TGTGCCAGTAGTCGACTAGACCAAGAGACCCAGTACTTC.

This chain uses TRBV30 with TRBJ1-2; tentative D call: TRBD1 (5 bases). Germline loops: CDR1 GTSNPN, CDR2 SVGIG (reference sequence). This CDR3 has 13 amino acids. The V gene lost 0 bases and the J gene lost 4 bases, with 9 bases spanning the gap. The CDR3 DNA reads TGTGCCTGGAGTGTACGTCAGGGCTATGGCTACACCTTC. Its translation is CAWSVRQGYGYTF.

This clone was counted between two and nine times. The rearrangement uses TRBV5-1 and TRBJ2-3, with 7 bases matching TRBD2. The CDR3 totals 17 residues. The J segment lost 3 bases and the V segment lost 4 bases, leaving 14 bases of the junction unmatched. Germline CDR1 is SGHRS and CDR2 is YFSETQ. Here the CDR3 DNA reads TGCGCCAGCAGCAGATGGCTGAGGAGCGGGGAGACAGATACGCAGTATTTT. It is translated as CASSRWLRSGETDTQYF.

There are a few counts of this clone. This chain joins TRBV5-1 and TRBJ2-7, with TRBD1 identical over 9 bases. The J segment lost 2 bases and the V segment lost 2 bases, leaving 14 bases of the junction unmatched. This CDR3 is built from 18 residues. Germline CDR1 and CDR2: SGHRS and YFSETQ. The CDR3 here is CASSFRQGDLTPTYEQYF. For the CDR3, the DNA is TGCGCCAGCAGCTTTCGACAGGGGGACCTAACTCCGACCTACGAGCAGTACTTC.

The table lists this clone with a few counts. The rearrangement joins TRBV19 to TRBJ2-4; 8 bases agree with TRBD2. CDR1 and CDR2 (germline): LNHDA, SQIVND (reference sequence). V dropped 5 bases and J dropped 1; count of bases not matched to a gene: 7. The CDR3 covers 16 residues. The CDR3 DNA reads as TGTGCCAGTAGTCCACACACGGGGGGGGCCAAAAACATTCAGTACTTC. As protein: CASSPHTGGAKNIQYF.

This clone has a handful of counts. The V gene is TRBV12-2, the J gene TRBJ2-1; the table's D call, TRBD1, has no DNA check behind it. TRBV12-2 is described as a pseudogene. The CDR3 is made up of 16 amino acids. In DNA, the CDR3 is TGTGCAAGTCGCTTAGCGTCGCGACAGGGAAGATATGAGCAGTTCTTC. Residues: CASRLASRQGRYEQFF.

This clone occurred a few times. The J gene is TRBJ1-5, the V gene TRBV18; D not resolved. Germline lookup yields CDR1 KGHSH and CDR2 LQKENI. Trimming left V 1 base short and J 5 bases short, with 6 bases between. CDR3 length equals 13 residues. The CDR3 loop is CASSPLADQPQHF. The CDR3 DNA is TGTGCCAGCTCACCACTGGCCGATCAGCCCCAGCATTTT.

This chain links TRBV6-1 with TRBJ2-7; the match to TRBD1 covers 11 bases. The CDR3 runs to 13 residues. J was trimmed by 3 bases and V by 7 bases; bases with no gene match: 2. Germline V gives CDR1 MNHNS, CDR2 SASEGT. The CDR3 sequence: CASTGTGGYEQYF. The CDR3 DNA sequence: TGTGCCAGCACTGGGACAGGGGGCTACGAGCAGTACTTC.

CDR3 sequence reads: CASSGSREGQPQHF. CDR3 DNA: TGTGCCAGTAGTGGTTCACGGGAGGGCCAGCCCCAGCATTTT. The chain is built from TRBV19 and TRBJ1-5; no firm D call. The germline gives CDR1 LNHDA, CDR2 SQIVND (reference sequence). Trimming shortened V by 5 bases and J by 7 bases, and 15 bases separated the two germline ends. There are 14 residues in the CDR3.

This clone was found a few times. The chain couples TRBV6-1 to TRBJ1-2; D unclear. Trimming removed 4 bases at V and 8 bases at J, with 17 bases between. CDR1 MNHNS and CDR2 SASEGT come from the germline V gene. The CDR3 consists of 14 residues. For the CDR3, the DNA is TGTGCCAGCAGTGGTTGGCCCTCGTCCCACGGCTACACCTTC. Translation: CASSGWPSSHGYTF.

This chain uses TRBV7-2 with TRBJ2-7, with a tentative D call TRBD1 (6 bases). The CDR3 length is 15 residues. Per the germline V gene, CDR1 is SGHTA and CDR2 is FQGNSA. Trimming took 6 bases from V and 2 from J, leaving 17 bases between them. The CDR3 here is CASRQPGHQAYEQYF. CDR3 coding DNA: TGTGCCAGCAGACAACCGGGACATCAAGCCTACGAGCAGTACTTC.

The chain joins TRBV23-1 to TRBJ2-1, with 9 bases identical to TRBD1. TRBV23-1 is placed among ORFs of uncertain function. V lost 4 bases and J lost 3; bases outside the gene matches: 4. This CDR3 region has 15 residues. CDR3 nucleotides: TGCGCCAGCAGTCCATGGGACAGGGTCTACAATGAGCAGTTCTTC. Its translation: CASSPWDRVYNEQFF.

The chain uses TRBV7-7 and TRBJ1-4, with 10 bases lining up with TRBD1. CDR1 and CDR2 (germline): SSHAT, FNYEAQ (reference sequence). This CDR3 has 15 residues. J was trimmed by 8 bases and V by 3 bases; bases with no gene match: 6. The CDR3 loop is CASSLFGTGDEKLFF. DNA for the CDR3: TGTGCCAGCAGCTTGTTCGGGACAGGGGACGAAAAACTGTTTTTT.

The rearrangement joins TRBV6-5 to TRBJ2-7; 7 nucleotides align to TRBD2. The germline gives CDR1 MNHEY, CDR2 SVGAGI. V was clipped by 10 bases and J by 2 bases; unmatched bases: 14. The CDR3 contains 15 residues. The CDR3 is CATRWGGTGAYEQYF. DNA of the CDR3: TGTGCCACCAGGTGGGGGGGGACTGGAGCCTACGAGCAGTACTTC.

The rearrangement joins TRBV27 to TRBJ1-3, with 7 bases matching TRBD1. This CDR3 region has 17 residues. V shed 0 bases and J 1 base; nucleotides not matched to a gene: 6. CDR1 is MNHEY, CDR2 SMNVEV, per germline (reference sequence). CDR3 nucleotide sequence: TGTGCCAGCAGTTTATCGCGGGACAGCACGTCTGGAAACACCATATATTTT. The encoded protein is CASSLSRDSTSGNTIYF.

This clone was counted only a few times. This chain uses TRBV9 with TRBJ2-1; maybe TRBD1 (6 bases). Per the germline V gene, CDR1 is SGDLS and CDR2 is YYNGEE. The V and J ends lost 3 bases and 10 bases respectively, with 20 bases between them. This CDR3 has 15 amino acids. The CDR3 DNA reads as TGTGCCAGCAGCGCGGAACAAACAGGGTACGACGAGCAGTTCTTC. Translated: CASSAEQTGYDEQFF. Full variable domain (missing parts from reference TRBV9 and TRBJ2-1): DSGVTQTPKHLITATGQRVTLRCSPRSGDLSVYWYQQSLDQGLQFLIQYYNGEERAKGNILERFSAQQFPDLHSELNLSSLELGDSALYFCASSAEQTGYDEQFFGPGTRLTVL.

This clone showed up just a few times. The rearrangement uses TRBV4-1 and TRBJ2-7, with 7 bases lining up with TRBD1. Germline assignment: CDR1 MGHRA and CDR2 YSYEKL. The CDR3 spans 15 residues. V dropped 1 base and J dropped 3; count of bases not matched to a gene: 6. The CDR3 DNA reads TGCGCCAGCAGCCAAGTCCCGGGACAGCTCTACGAGCAGTACTTC. It is translated as CASSQVPGQLYEQYF.

With regard to this clone: The same CDR3 arises from other DNA sequences in this sample as well. The chain couples TRBV6-5 to TRBJ1-6; TRBD1 matches 7 bases. Germline CDR1 and CDR2: MNHEY and SVGAGI. The CDR3 consists of 16 residues. After removal of 4 bases from V and 3 bases from J, the junction contained 6 bases not matched to a gene. CDR3 nucleotide sequence: TGTGCCAGCAGTTCACCTCGGACAGGCTATAATTCACCCCTCCACTTT. This encodes CASSSPRTGYNSPLHF.

In this sample, this clone turned up a few times. This chain links TRBV5-4 with TRBJ2-3, with 11 nucleotides matching TRBD1. Germline loops: CDR1 SGHNT, CDR2 YYREEE (reference sequence). This CDR3 has 15 amino acids. V shed 4 bases, J shed 5 bases, and the junction held 6 bases outside the gene matches. The CDR3 protein is CASSPDRGQGDTQYF. The CDR3 nucleotides read TGTGCCAGCAGCCCGGACAGGGGGCAAGGAGATACGCAGTATTTT.

This clone has just a few counts. The V gene is TRBV27, the J gene TRBJ2-1; D might be TRBD1 (5 bases). Germline V CDR1 and CDR2: MNHEY, SMNVEV (reference sequence). V was cut by 6 bases and J by 3 bases, with 18 bases left in between. The CDR3 runs to 16 residues. CDR3: CASSPHRGQGYNEQFF. As DNA, the CDR3 is TGTGCCAGCAGCCCCCACCGAGGTCAGGGCTACAATGAGCAGTTCTTC.

The chain links TRBV30 to TRBJ1-1; the D is unclear. Per germline, CDR1 GTSNPN and CDR2 SVGIG (reference sequence). This CDR3 is 13 amino acids long. V lost 1 base to trimming and J lost 1 base, with 7 bases between them. CDR3 sequence reads: CAWSETENTEAFF. CDR3 nucleotides: TGTGCCTGGAGTGAGACTGAGAACACTGAAGCTTTCTTT.